The rows below give T cell receptor beta chains drawn from one sample of a study of cytomegalovirus exposure and HLA in healthy donors. TCRdb's copy holds only in-frame clones and misses some; the assay was immunoSEQ multiplex PCR. The sample has around 100,000 clones; approximately 70% are singletons. Sample: PBMCs. These receptors originate from a man aged 35-49 years in good health and CMV-seropositive. Each CDR3 is given with its conserved first and last residue. A D gene is named only where the DNA matches it firmly. Clone size is not always given. Where it is, it says once, few, many or a class for expanded clones.

CDR3nt	CDR3aa	j_gene	d_gene	v_gene	abundance
TGCGCCAGCAGTGAACAATCTTCGAACACCGGGGAGCTGTTTTTT	CASSEQSSNTGELFF	TRBJ2-2	NA	TRBV10-1	NA
TGTGCCAGCTCTTTTTCCGGGGGCACAGATACGCAGTATTTT	CASSFSGGTDTQYF	TRBJ2-3	NA	TRBV7-6	NA
TGTGCCAGTATCCCCGGGACAAGGACAAACTATGGCTACACCTTC	CASIPGTRTNYGYTF	TRBJ1-2	NA	TRBV19	NA
TGCGCCAGCAGCCTTAGCGGGAGTGGGAGCAATGAGCAGTTCTTC	CASSLSGSGSNEQFF	TRBJ2-1	TRBD2	TRBV5-1	NA
TGTGCCAGCAGCTTTACTAGCGGCACAGATACGCAGTATTTT	CASSFTSGTDTQYF	TRBJ2-3	TRBD2	TRBV7-8	NA
TGTGCCAGCAGCGTAGGTGGGAGTCGCAACGAGCAGTACTTC	CASSVGGSRNEQYF	TRBJ2-7	NA	TRBV9	NA
TGTGCCAGCAGCTTTAGGCTAGCGGGAAACCCCGAGCAGTACTTC	CASSFRLAGNPEQYF	TRBJ2-7	TRBD2	TRBV13	few
TGTGCCAGCAGTTCACTTACCCCGGGACAGCATAATGAAAAACTGTTTTTT	CASSSLTPGQHNEKLFF	TRBJ1-4	TRBD1	TRBV6-7	NA
TGTGCCAGCAGTTACTCGTTAGGGCGGGCCACTGAAGCTTTCTTT	CASSYSLGRATEAFF	TRBJ1-1	NA	TRBV6-5	NA
TGTGCCAGCACTTGGGCGGGAGGGTACAATGAGCAGTTCTTC	CASTWAGGYNEQFF	TRBJ2-1	TRBD2	TRBV6-1	NA
TGTGCCAGCAGCTTAGGGGCGCCCGCTCTATCTGGAAACACCATATATTTT	CASSLGAPALSGNTIYF	TRBJ1-3	NA	TRBV7-2	NA
TGTGCCAGCGCCCGTGACAGGGCAAATCAGCCCCAGCATTTT	CASARDRANQPQHF	TRBJ1-5	TRBD1	TRBV27	once
TGTGCCAGTAGTTTACAGAACAATCAGCCCCAGCATTTT	CASSLQNNQPQHF	TRBJ1-5	NA	TRBV19	once
TGTGCCATCAGTTTCGGGACTAGCGGGTTAAATGAGCAGTTCTTC	CAISFGTSGLNEQFF	TRBJ2-1	TRBD2	TRBV10-3	few
TGTGCCAGCAGCTCGGGACTAGCCTCCGGGGAGCTGTTTTTT	CASSSGLASGELFF	TRBJ2-2	TRBD2	TRBV7-3	NA
TGCAGCGTTGTAACAGGGATAGTCACTGAAGCTTTCTTT	CSVVTGIVTEAFF	TRBJ1-1	NA	TRBV29-1	NA
TGTGCCTGGGGTTCCGGGACTAGGTTTAATGAGCAGTTCTTC	CAWGSGTRFNEQFF	TRBJ2-1	TRBD2	TRBV30	once
TGTGCCAGCATCGAACAGGGGGCACATCAGCCCCAGCATTTT	CASIEQGAHQPQHF	TRBJ1-5	TRBD1	TRBV6-1	once
TGTGCCACCAGCAGAGATCGGACTAGCGGGGACAATGAGCAGTTCTTC	CATSRDRTSGDNEQFF	TRBJ2-1	TRBD2	TRBV15	NA
TGTGCCAGCAGCCCCTACACTAGCGGGGAACGGTACAATGAGCAGTTCTTC	CASSPYTSGERYNEQFF	TRBJ2-1	TRBD2	TRBV7-9	NA
TGTGCCAGCAGTACCGGACAGCTCCCGCAGTATTTT	CASSTGQLPQYF	TRBJ2-3	NA	TRBV28	NA
TGCGCCAGCAGCCGAACAGGGGGCAATCAGCCCCAGCATTTT	CASSRTGGNQPQHF	TRBJ1-5	TRBD1	TRBV4-1	NA
TGTGCCAGCAGCGCCCCCGGGGAGCAGTTCTTC	CASSAPGEQFF	TRBJ2-1	NA	TRBV9	once
TGTGCCAGCAGTTTAGGGTTAGCGACGTCCTCCGGGGAGCTGTTTTTT	CASSLGLATSSGELFF	TRBJ2-2	NA	TRBV28	few
TGTGCCAGTAAAGGGACAGCCCCCGGTCAGCCCCAGCATTTT	CASKGTAPGQPQHF	TRBJ1-5	TRBD1	TRBV2	NA
TGTGCCAGCATGGACAGGGCAACCCGTAAAGGATGGTATGGCTACACCTTC	CASMDRATRKGWYGYTF	TRBJ1-2	TRBD1	TRBV2	NA
TGTGCCAGTAGTATAGGGGGCAGGGCCTATGGCTACACCTTC	CASSIGGRAYGYTF	TRBJ1-2	NA	TRBV19	NA
TGTGCCAGCAGCTTAGATTGGTTAGCGGGAGTCCCAGATACGCAGTATTTT	CASSLDWLAGVPDTQYF	TRBJ2-3	TRBD2	TRBV11-2	NA
TGCAGCGTTGCCGGGACAACGACGGTCGACGAGCAGTACTTC	CSVAGTTTVDEQYF	TRBJ2-7	NA	TRBV29-1	few
TGCGCCAGCAGTGATGGCCAGGGGGATAAGCAGTACTTC	CASSDGQGDKQYF	TRBJ2-7	TRBD1	TRBV10-1	few
TGCGCCAGCAGCCAAGACCCCCCGGGGGTAGCGGGTTTCTACGAGCAGTACTTC	CASSQDPPGVAGFYEQYF	TRBJ2-7	TRBD2	TRBV4-1	NA
TGTGCCAGCTTACTAATCTGGCCCGGGGAGCTGTTTTTT	CASLLIWPGELFF	TRBJ2-2	NA	TRBV18	NA
TGTGCCAGCAGCCAATCCAGGGAAGCTGGCTACACCTTC	CASSQSREAGYTF	TRBJ1-2	NA	TRBV16	NA
TGCGCCAGCAGCTATGGACAGGGGGTCGATGAGCAGTTCTTC	CASSYGQGVDEQFF	TRBJ2-1	TRBD1	TRBV5-1	NA
TGTGCCAGCAGCCGGGGATGGGAGACCCAGTACTTC	CASSRGWETQYF	TRBJ2-5	NA	TRBV6-5	NA
TGCAGCGTTGAGCCAGAGAACACCGGGGAGCTGTTTTTT	CSVEPENTGELFF	TRBJ2-2	NA	TRBV29-1	NA
TGTGCCTGCATTCTAGCGCGGCGGGCCAAAAACATTCAGTACTTC	CACILARRAKNIQYF	TRBJ2-4	NA	TRBV30	few